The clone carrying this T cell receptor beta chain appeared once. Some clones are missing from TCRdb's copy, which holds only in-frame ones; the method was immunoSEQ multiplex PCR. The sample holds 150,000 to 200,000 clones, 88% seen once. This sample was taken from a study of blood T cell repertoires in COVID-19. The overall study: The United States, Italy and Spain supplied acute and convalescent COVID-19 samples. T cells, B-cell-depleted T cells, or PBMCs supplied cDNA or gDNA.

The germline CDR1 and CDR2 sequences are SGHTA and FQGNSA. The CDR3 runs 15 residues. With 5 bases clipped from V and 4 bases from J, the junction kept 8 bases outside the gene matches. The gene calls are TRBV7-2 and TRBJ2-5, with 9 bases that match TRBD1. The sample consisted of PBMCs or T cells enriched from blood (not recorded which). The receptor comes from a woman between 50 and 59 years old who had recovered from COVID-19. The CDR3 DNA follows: TGTGCCAGCAGCCGCCAGGGACAGGGAGGAGAGACCCAGTACTTC. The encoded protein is CASSRQGQGGETQYF.